This T cell receptor (beta chain) appears in the sequencing data of a study of shared clonotypes between healthy human individuals. This CDR3 is built from 17 residues. Unmatched junction bases numbered 12, after V lost 7 bases and J lost 4 bases. Germline V lookup: CDR1 PRHDT, CDR2 FYEKMQ (reference sequence). The run depth of the assay was deep. Method: immunoSEQ multiplex PCR; TCRdb's copy keeps in-frame clones and lacks some. The sample gives approximately 710,000 clones, less than 95% of which show up once; about 34% is in the top ten. This sequence joins TRBV13 and TRBJ2-1; TRBD2 matches at 11 bases. The clonotype was recovered from a man aged 18 to 29 in good health. Some clones in this sample may be carry-over from other donors' samples. Sequenced material: memory CD8+ T cells from PBMCs. The sample's subset: CD45RO+ cells pooled with CCR7-negative TemRA cells. The CDR3 nucleotides are TGTGCCAGCACCCCCTTAGGTACTAGCGGGAGTTACAATGAGCAGTTCTTC. Translating it yields CASTPLGTSGSYNEQFF.